One and the same sample provided the 2 T cell receptor beta chains below, sequenced in a study of OX40 agonist ivuxolimab in advanced cancers. The data were produced by immunoSEQ multiplex PCR, yet TCRdb's version contains in-frame clones alone and is incomplete. The table lists 50,000 to 55,000 clones, 75% to 85% of them singletons, with approximately 0.69% in the top ten. The source was CD4+ or CD8+ T cells sorted from blood, collected in a trial of the OX40 agonist ivuxolimab. The origin of the receptors is an adult with an advanced solid tumor such as melanoma, head and neck, liver or kidney cancer.

The CDR3, as DNA: TGTGCCAGCAGTTACTCCCAGACTAGCGGGGGGGCAGTGCAGTACTTC. This sequence encodes CASSYSQTSGGAVQYF. V gene TRBV6-5 combines with J gene TRBJ2-7; 14 bases are shared with TRBD2. The CDR3 contains 16 residues. With 0 bases clipped from V and 9 bases from J, the junction kept 7 bases outside the gene matches. From germline, CDR1 is MNHEY and CDR2 SVGAGI.

The chain combines TRBV7-3 with TRBJ1-4; no reliable D call. Trimming took off 5 bases at V and 3 bases at J, with 4 bases between the two ends. Per germline, CDR1 SGHTA and CDR2 FQGTGA. This CDR3 contains 12 residues. As DNA, the CDR3 is TGTGCCAGCAGCCTGGCTAATGAAAAACTGTTTTTT. The encoded protein is CASSLANEKLFF.